This T cell receptor (beta chain) was sequenced in a study of spatial heterogeneity in lung cancer. Trimming shortened V by 8 bases and J by 1 base, and 10 bases separated the two germline ends. Germline CDR1 KGHDR, CDR2 SFDVKD. The CDR3 totals 14 residues. Via MiXCR, TCRdb re-called the 5' RACE reads, giving one row per CDR3 protein. The profile shows 5,900 or so distinct CDR3 sequences, about a third of them singletons. This clonotype has just a few counts. The size of this beta chain means little, since it is a stray read in a library made for alpha chains. Time point of the sample: sample taken at primary tumor resection. TCRs were sequenced from unsorted whole RNA of tumor, nontumor lung or PBMC.

The material was PBMCs, obtained at surgery. The sequence was collected from a female donor with early-stage non-small cell lung cancer. The rearrangement joins TRBV24-1 to TRBJ2-2; D may be TRBD1 or TRBD2 (5 bases each). The CDR3 loop is CATTGTENTGELFF. The CDR3 coding sequence is TGTGCCACCACCGGGACGGAGAACACCGGGGAGCTGTTTTTT.